Listed here are 16 T cell receptor beta chains from one sample, sequenced in a study of graft-versus-host responses after intestinal transplantation. These receptors have no known antigen. Sequenced by immunoSEQ multiplex PCR; TCRdb stores in-frame clones only, minus some. The sample lists about 91,000 clones, 85% to 95% occurring once. The sample here was unstimulated CD4+ T cells sorted from spleen or lymph node cells, taken before transplant. These receptors were taken from a human donor who was the organ donor for an intestinal transplant.

This chain joins TRBV5-8 and TRBJ2-5, with 15 bases fitting TRBD2. Germline assignment: CDR1 SGHTS and CDR2 YDEGEE. The CDR3 totals 19 residues. With 1 base clipped from V and 2 bases from J, the junction kept 9 bases outside the gene matches. DNA for the CDR3: TGTGCCAGCAGCTTGAGGGGACTAGCGGGGGGTCACCCTCAAGAGACCCAGTACTTC. Translating gives CASSLRGLAGGHPQETQYF.

The V gene is TRBV27, the J gene TRBJ2-1; weak D call: TRBD1 (5 bases). The CDR3 is 13 residues long. Trimming took off 3 bases at V and 10 bases at J, with 13 bases between the two ends. Germline CDR1 and CDR2: MNHEY and SMNVEV (reference sequence). CDR3 DNA: TGTGCCAGCAGTTTCGCCAGGGCAGGAGAGCAGTTCTTC. It yields the protein CASSFARAGEQFF.

The chain couples TRBV2 to TRBJ1-4, with TRBD1 identical over 12 bases. The V and J ends lost 6 bases and 2 bases, in that order; junction bases with no gene match: 10. Germline-derived CDR1 and CDR2 are SNHLY and FYNNEI. The CDR3 length is 18 residues. The chain's CDR3 is CASSVSRDRGPTNEKLFF. The CDR3 DNA reads TGTGCCAGCAGCGTCAGCCGGGACAGGGGGCCTACTAATGAAAAACTGTTTTTT. Filled out from reference TRBV2 and TRBJ1-4, the complete variable domain reads EPEVTQTPSHQVTQMGQEVILRCVPISNHLYFYWYRQILGQKVEFLVSFYNNEISEKSEIFDDQFSVERPDGSNFTLKIRSTKLEDSAMYFCASSVSRDRGPTNEKLFFGSGTQLSVL.

This clone was detected only once. The chain couples TRBV19 to TRBJ2-7; 10 bases line up with TRBD1. The CDR3 runs 15 residues. CDR1 and CDR2 (germline): LNHDA, SQIVND (reference sequence). The junction had 2 bases not matched to a gene; V was cut back by 1 base and J by 2 bases. Here the CDR3 DNA reads TGTGCCAGTAGTATAGCCGGGACAGGGGCCTACGAGCAGTACTTC. This gives the protein CASSIAGTGAYEQYF.

This chain joins TRBV30 and TRBJ2-1, with 9 positions matching TRBD2. In germline, CDR1 is GTSNPN, CDR2 SVGIG (reference sequence). The junction had 2 bases not matched to a gene; V was cut back by 2 bases and J by 3 bases. This CDR3 has 14 amino acids. In DNA form, the CDR3 reads TGTGCCTGGAGTCGACTAGCGGTCTACAATGAGCAGTTCTTC. It is translated as CAWSRLAVYNEQFF. The full variable domain, with the rest looked up from reference TRBV30 and TRBJ2-1, is SQTIHQWPATLVQPVGSPLSLECTVEGTSNPNLYWYRQAAGRGLQLLFYSVGIGQISSEVPQNLSASRPQDRQFILSSKKLLLSDSGFYLCAWSRLAVYNEQFFGPGTRLTVL.

This chain links TRBV9 with TRBJ1-3; D perhaps matches TRBD1 (6 bases). Germline V gene data show CDR1 as SGDLS and CDR2 as YYNGEE. CDR3 size: 18 residues. Trimming left V 3 bases short and J 7 bases short, with 26 bases between. In nucleotides, the CDR3 is TGTGCCAGCAGCGCTCACACCAAGATCCGACAGGCATGGAACACCATATATTTT. Protein product: CASSAHTKIRQAWNTIYF.

The chain combines TRBV28 with TRBJ1-1; D unresolved. Germline V lookup: CDR1 MDHEN, CDR2 SYDVKM. The CDR3 is 14 residues long. Deletions cut 3 bases from V and 0 bases from J, with 8 bases between. The CDR3 DNA reads TGTGCCAGCAGTTTCCGGCAGGTGAACACTGAAGCTTTCTTT. It yields the protein CASSFRQVNTEAFF.

The chain links TRBV2 to TRBJ2-1; TRBD2 aligns across 9 bases. The germline CDR1 and CDR2 sequences are SNHLY and FYNNEI. The CDR3 runs to 20 residues. Trimming cost V 2 bases and J 0 bases; bases outside gene matches: 14. Written as DNA, the CDR3 is TGTGCCAGCAGTGAATCCGGACTAAGCGGGAGGCCTTCCTCCTACAATGAGCAGTTCTTC. Translation: CASSESGLSGRPSSYNEQFF. Looking up the rest from reference TRBV2 and TRBJ2-1 gives the full variable domain: EPEVTQTPSHQVTQMGQEVILRCVPISNHLYFYWYRQILGQKVEFLVSFYNNEISEKSEIFDDQFSVERPDGSNFTLKIRSTKLEDSAMYFCASSESGLSGRPSSYNEQFFGPGTRLTVL.

This clone was counted between two and nine times. V usage is TRBV5-1 and J usage is TRBJ2-7, with TRBD2 as a possible D gene (7 bases). This CDR3 has 14 residues. V was shortened by 9 bases and J by 5 bases, with 21 bases between the two germline ends. In germline, CDR1 is SGHRS, CDR2 YFSETQ. In DNA, the CDR3 is TGCGCCATACACAGGGCCACGGGGGGTGACGAGCAGTACTTC. Translation gives CAIHRATGGDEQYF. Filled out from reference TRBV5-1 and TRBJ2-7, the complete variable domain reads KAGVTQTPRYLIKTRGQQVTLSCSPISGHRSVSWYQQTPGQGLQFLFEYFSETQRNKGNFPGRFSGRQFSNSRSEMNVSTLELGDSALYLCAIHRATGGDEQYFGPGTRLTVT.

This chain joins TRBV7-9 and TRBJ1-3; tentative D call: TRBD1 (5 bases). Germline V gives CDR1 SEHNR, CDR2 FQNEAQ (reference sequence). V lost 2 bases and J lost 0, with 11 bases in between. This CDR3 region has 16 residues. The DNA of the CDR3 is TGTGCCAGCAGCTTATTCTCAGGGATCTCTGGAAACACCATATATTTT. Encoded protein: CASSLFSGISGNTIYF.

The chain recombines TRBV5-4 with TRBJ2-6; weak D call: TRBD1 (5 bases). The V end lost 4 bases, the J end lost 4 bases, and 15 bases lay between the germline ends. Germline-derived CDR1 and CDR2 are SGHNT and YYREEE (reference sequence). The CDR3 loop spans 16 amino acids. CDR3: CASSPLWGLGANVLTF. The CDR3 bases are TGTGCCAGCAGCCCCCTCTGGGGCCTCGGGGCCAACGTCCTGACTTTC.

The chain has TRBV6-1 and TRBJ2-1; 9 positions agree with TRBD1. The CDR3 is 18 amino acids. The germline gives CDR1 MNHNS, CDR2 SASEGT. Losses at the gene ends were 4 bases for V and 8 bases for J; bases not matched to a gene: 18. The CDR3 DNA reads TGTGCCAGCAGTGTTCCAATCGTCGGGACAGGGAGGGGCTATGAGCAGTTCTTC. It yields the protein CASSVPIVGTGRGYEQFF.

The J gene is TRBJ1-1, the V gene TRBV11-3; D uncertain. The CDR3 loop spans 11 amino acids. V shed 1 base and J shed 12 bases, with 9 bases lying between them. In germline, CDR1 is SGHNT, CDR2 YENEEA. CDR3 bases: TGTGCCAGCAGCTTAGTCTCCCGTCCTTTCTTT. Translating it yields CASSLVSRPFF. Full variable domain (outside the CDR3, taken from reference TRBV11-3 and TRBJ1-1): EAGVVQSPRYKIIEKKQPVAFWCNPISGHNTLYWYLQNLGQGPELLIRYENEEAVDDSQLPKDRFSAERLKGVDSTLKIQPAELGDSAVYLCASSLVSRPFFGQGTRLTVV.

V is TRBV5-4 and J is TRBJ1-1, with D tentatively TRBD1 (6 bases). This CDR3 is 14 amino acids long. From germline, CDR1 is SGHNT and CDR2 YYREEE (reference sequence). Trimming left V 0 bases short and J 7 bases short, with 13 bases between. This CDR3 reads CASSLADRIGEAFF. The CDR3, as DNA: TGTGCCAGCAGCTTGGCCGACAGGATCGGTGAAGCTTTCTTT.

The V gene is TRBV11-3, the J gene TRBJ2-5; weak D call: TRBD2 (5 bases). The V gene's germline CDR1 is SGHNT and CDR2 YENEEA. V lost 2 bases and J 0 bases, leaving 13 bases between the germline ends. There are 16 residues in the CDR3. The DNA of the CDR3 is TGTGCCAGCAGCTTATGGTGGGGAGAGTACCAAGAGACCCAGTACTTC. Its protein product is CASSLWWGEYQETQYF.

The chain is built from TRBV6-6 and TRBJ1-4; D might be TRBD1 (5 bases). The CDR3 spans 13 residues. CDR1 is MNHNY and CDR2 is SVGAGI in the germline V gene (reference sequence). V lost 4 bases and J 4 bases, leaving 7 bases between the germline ends. This chain's CDR3 is CASSSGNNEKLFF. The CDR3 DNA reads TGTGCCAGCAGTTCAGGGAATAATGAAAAACTGTTTTTT.